This TCR beta chain was observed in a study of T cells in Graves' hyperthyroidism and ophthalmopathy. Stability of Graves' hyperthyroidism was defined as absent ophthalmopathy progression within 18 months. The hyperthyroidism was newly diagnosed and had lasted under 2 months; the patients were aged 18 to 65. The V gene's germline CDR1 is SGHRS and CDR2 YFSETQ. Trimming took off 0 bases at V and 9 bases at J, with 13 bases between the two ends. The CDR3 has 15 residues. From RNA transcripts, TCR beta CDR3 regions were amplified. The HTBI primer set drove a first-round RT-PCR of the TCR CDR3. TCRdb reprocessed the multiplex PCR reads via MiXCR and lists one record per CDR3 protein. In the table there are a few hundred thousand distinct CDR3 sequences, roughly a fifth of which are singletons. The sample holds many counts of this clonotype. Its antigen is not known. General observations from the study: Using 13 V-J features, a model discriminated ophthalmopathy from stable hyperthyroidism. It was a median around 6 months before onset that the model predicted ophthalmopathy.

Sequenced sample: blood. The sequence came from a woman aged 50 to 60 with Graves' hyperthyroidism. J is TRBJ1-6 and V is TRBV5-1; perhaps TRBD1 as D (5 bases). CDR3: CASSLAVGQGSPLHF. The CDR3 DNA is TGCGCCAGCAGCTTGGCCGTCGGGCAGGGTTCACCCCTCCACTTT.